The clone carrying this T cell receptor beta chain was detected a few times. Its specificity is unknown. As for time point: patch test 2, 6 weeks after DPC sensitization. The treatment: therapeutic diphenylcyclopropenone sensitization with weekly scalp DPC. This specimen comes from a study of human T cells and chemical hapten exposure. General study findings and limits: It should be noted that donors had alopecia, so their immune response may differ from healthy people's.

TCRdb passed the RACE reads through MiXCR, listing each CDR3 protein once. Of 80,000 to 100,000 distinct CDR3 sequences listed, more than 9% are singletons. Unmatched junction bases numbered 6, after V lost 5 bases and J lost 0 bases. The germline V gene encodes CDR1 SGHDN and CDR2 FVKESK. The CDR3 length is 15 residues. Specimen: whole blood, collected in connection with sensitization to the hapten diphenylcyclopropenone (DPC). This receptor was obtained from a woman aged 50 to 60 with alopecia areata. Some clones in this sample may be carry-over from other donors' samples. The V call is TRBV14, the J call TRBJ2-5, with 7 bases lining up with TRBD2. The CDR3, as DNA: TGTGCCAGCAGCTTAAGGCGGGGGAACCAAGAGACCCAGTACTTC. This sequence encodes CASSLRRGNQETQYF. Full variable domain (remainder filled in from reference TRBV14 and TRBJ2-5): EAGVTQFPSHSVIEKGQTVTLRCDPISGHDNLYWYRRVMGKEIKFLLHFVKESKQDESGMPNNRFLAERTGGTYSTLKVQPAELEDSGVYFCASSLRRGNQETQYFGPGTRLLVL.